What follows are 10 T cell receptor beta chains derived from one specimen sequenced in a study of OX40 agonist ivuxolimab in advanced cancers. Library preparation was by the immunoSEQ multiplex PCR assay. This is the immuneACCESS table as TCRdb keeps it, with only in-frame sequences that have V and J called. A part of the clones is gone; compared with another copy, unresolved V genes explain less than half, and the rest is unexplained. Counted in this sample were 75,000 to 95,000 clones; around 85% of them appeared once. Of the sample, 0.2% to 0.25% is held by the ten largest clones. The starting material was CD4+ or CD8+ T cells sorted from blood, obtained in a trial of the OX40 agonist ivuxolimab. Every receptor here comes from an adult with an advanced solid tumor such as melanoma, head and neck, liver or kidney cancer.

The gene calls are TRBV7-9 and TRBJ2-3; 11 positions agree with TRBD2. CDR1 and CDR2 (germline): SEHNR, FQNEAQ (reference sequence). The CDR3 is made up of 15 amino acids. Germline trimming cut 5 bases from V and 6 bases from J; bases unmatched to any gene: 7. The DNA for the CDR3 is TGTGCCAGCAGCCCGCTGACTAGCGGGGAGGATACGCAGTATTTT. It translates to CASSPLTSGEDTQYF.

This clone was detected once. The chain joins TRBV7-9 to TRBJ2-3, with 7 bases that match TRBD1. The CDR3 runs 14 residues. V shed 1 base, J shed 4 bases, and the junction held 2 bases outside the gene matches. The V gene's germline CDR1 is SEHNR and CDR2 FQNEAQ (reference sequence). Here the CDR3 reads CASSLDRGADTQYF. The CDR3 nucleotides are TGTGCCAGCAGCTTAGACAGGGGAGCAGATACGCAGTATTTT. The variable domain in full, completed from reference TRBV7-9 and TRBJ2-3, reads DTGVSQNPRHKITKRGQNVTFRCDPISEHNRLYWYRQTLGQGPEFLTYFQNEAQLEKSRLLSDRFSAERPKGSFSTLEIQRTEQGDSAMYLCASSLDRGADTQYFGPGTRLTVL.

Only a few counts were recorded for this clone. The CDR3: CASSGGLRINEQYF. In DNA, the CDR3 is TGTGCCAGCAGCGGGGGCCTAAGAATCAACGAGCAGTACTTC. The chain links TRBV5-5 to TRBJ2-7, with D maybe TRBD1 (6 bases). V lost 4 bases and J lost 5, with 16 bases in between. The CDR3 contains 14 residues. Germline loops: CDR1 SGHKS, CDR2 YYEKEE (reference sequence).

CDR3: CASSDRWDRVLEQYV. The DNA of the CDR3 is TGTGCCAGCAGTGACCGATGGGACAGGGTGCTCGAGCAGTACGTC. The gene calls are TRBV6-1 and TRBJ2-7, with TRBD1 matching 9 bases. V was pared by 3 bases and J by 6 bases, with 9 bases of the junction left unmatched. CDR1 and CDR2 (germline): MNHNS, SASEGT. CDR3 size: 15 residues.

Here the CDR3 DNA reads TGTGCCAGCAGTCTCGGGGGGCCCAGGAGTTCACTCGTCACAGATACGCAGTATTTT. Its translation is CASSLGGPRSSLVTDTQYF. V is TRBV28 and J is TRBJ2-3, with D tentatively TRBD2 (7 bases). The CDR3 consists of 19 residues. Deletions cut 5 bases from V and 2 bases from J, with 26 bases between. The V gene's germline CDR1 is MDHEN and CDR2 SYDVKM.

This sequence joins TRBV6-1 and TRBJ2-1, with TRBD2 identical over 10 bases. The CDR3 length is 15 residues. V lost 6 bases to trimming and J lost 3 bases; unmatched junction nucleotides: 5. Per the germline V gene, CDR1 is MNHNS and CDR2 is SASEGT. For the CDR3, the DNA is TGTGCCAGCAGGGTCAGACTAGCGGGCTACAATGAGCAGTTCTTC. It is translated as CASRVRLAGYNEQFF.

This clone was observed a handful of times. The rearrangement joins TRBV7-9 to TRBJ1-3; D gene ambiguous. V was cut by 2 bases and J by 0 bases, with 11 bases left in between. Germline CDR1 and CDR2: SEHNR and FQNEAQ (reference sequence). The CDR3 runs 16 residues. The CDR3 coding sequence is TGTGCCAGCAGCTTAACGTCCGGCCGCTCTGGAAACACCATATATTTT. Translated: CASSLTSGRSGNTIYF. Based on the CDR3 plus reference TRBV7-9 and TRBJ1-3, the full variable domain is DTGVSQNPRHKITKRGQNVTFRCDPISEHNRLYWYRQTLGQGPEFLTYFQNEAQLEKSRLLSDRFSAERPKGSFSTLEIQRTEQGDSAMYLCASSLTSGRSGNTIYFGEGSWLTVV.

V usage is TRBV4-3 and J usage is TRBJ2-3; TRBD1 matches at 9 bases. This CDR3 has 15 residues. The trim removed 2 bases at V and 10 bases at J, leaving 10 bases unmatched. CDR1 is LGHNA, CDR2 YSLEER, per germline. CDR3 nucleotides: TGCGCCAGCAGCCAAAGGGGACAGGGTCCAGACCCGCAGTATTTT. Protein product: CASSQRGQGPDPQYF.

The chain has TRBV5-4 and TRBJ1-4; 9 nucleotides line up with TRBD1. V was clipped by 3 bases and J by 8 bases; unmatched bases: 8. The CDR3 runs 15 residues. Germline CDR1 is SGHNT and CDR2 is YYREEE (reference sequence). The CDR3 bases are TGTGCCAGCAGCTCCGGGACAGGGCTAAACGAAAAACTGTTTTTT. It specifies CASSSGTGLNEKLFF.

V and J are TRBV15 and TRBJ1-1; D is possibly TRBD1 (6 bases). The ends were cut back, 6 bases at V and 10 bases at J, with 18 bases in the middle. The CDR3 sequence is 13 residues long. Germline V gene sequence: CDR1 LNHNV, CDR2 YYDKDF (reference sequence). The chain's CDR3 is CATSGQGKLAAFF. DNA for the CDR3: TGTGCCACCAGTGGTCAGGGGAAGCTAGCAGCTTTCTTT.